Listed below are T cell receptor beta chains from one sample, sequenced in a study of cytomegalovirus exposure and HLA in healthy donors. Profiling relied on immunoSEQ multiplex PCR, and the TCRdb table lists in-frame clones only, not all of them. The table records over 120,000 clones, around 80% of them present only once. Material for sequencing was PBMCs. The receptors shown here come from a female donor in good health and CMV-seronegative. Both conserved end residues are part of each CDR3. D genes are given only for firm matches. Clone size, where shown, is once, few, many, or a class for clones that have expanded.

>NA|TRBJ2-7|TRBD1|TRBV7-9
TGTGCCAGCAGCCCTCGGAGTACAGGGGGTCCCCACGAGCAGTACTTC
CASSPRSTGGPHEQYF
>NA|TRBJ2-6|TRBD2|TRBV19
TGTGCCAGTAGCGACGGGGGGGGCCCTGGGGCCAACGTCCTGACTTTC
CASSDGGGPGANVLTF
>NA|TRBJ1-2|NA|TRBV9
TGTGCCAGCAGCGACCCAGGGGAAGGCTACACCTTC
CASSDPGEGYTF
>NA|TRBJ1-5|TRBD1|TRBV4-1
TGCGCCAGCAGCCAAGATGGGACAGGGGTGGGGCAGCCCCAGCATTTT
CASSQDGTGVGQPQHF
>once|TRBJ1-6|NA|TRBV27
TGTGCCAGCAGTTTATTAGATCTCGATAATTCACCCCTCCACTTT
CASSLLDLDNSPLHF
>NA|TRBJ2-2|NA|TRBV2
TGTGCCAGCAGTGAAGCATGGGGAGCGAACACCGGGGAGCTGTTTTTT
CASSEAWGANTGELFF
>NA|TRBJ2-3|NA|TRBV6-4
TGTGCCAGCAGTGAGACAGCTAGCACAGATACGCAGTATTTT
CASSETASTDTQYF
>NA|TRBJ2-3|TRBD1|TRBV10-3
TGTGCCATCAGTGTAGGACAGGCGCCGAGGGATACGCAGTATTTT
CAISVGQAPRDTQYF
>NA|TRBJ1-1|NA|TRBV7-9
TGTGCCAGCGTCCAGCGAGGGGGCACTGAAGCTTTCTTT
CASVQRGGTEAFF
>NA|TRBJ1-1|NA|TRBV27
TGTGCCAGCTCGCGGAACGGGGAAGCTTTCTTT
CASSRNGEAFF
>NA|TRBJ2-3|TRBD2|TRBV6-4
TGTGCCAGCCGGAGACTAGCGGGGGACCGCACAGATACGCAGTATTTT
CASRRLAGDRTDTQYF
>NA|TRBJ2-1|TRBD2|TRBV5-5
TGTGCCAGCAGCTTGAGATCTAGCGGGAGGAATGAGCAGTTCTTC
CASSLRSSGRNEQFF
>NA|TRBJ1-1|NA|TRBV7-7
TGTGCTAGCAGCGTGGTGATTGGAGGAGAAGCTTTCTTT
CASSVVIGGEAFF
>few|TRBJ1-5|NA|TRBV6-1
TGTGCCAGCAGTGCGGACAGTTGGAGGAATCAGCCCCAGCATTTT
CASSADSWRNQPQHF
>NA|TRBJ1-2|TRBD1|TRBV2
TGTGCCAATACAGGGGGAAACTATGGCTACACCTTC
CANTGGNYGYTF
>NA|TRBJ1-2|TRBD1|TRBV30
TGTGCCTGGAGCCCCAGGGGGCCAGGAGGCTACACCTTC
CAWSPRGPGGYTF
>NA|TRBJ2-7|NA|TRBV5-1
TGCGCCAGCAGCCCTCTGGTTGCGGACTCCTACGAGCAGTACTTC
CASSPLVADSYEQYF
>NA|TRBJ1-2|NA|TRBV5-4
TGTGCCAGCAGCACGACGGGGGTCTATGGCTACACCTTC
CASSTTGVYGYTF
>NA|TRBJ2-3|TRBD2|TRBV30
TGTGCCTTCGGACTAGCGGGTGTCGGCACAGATACGCAGTATTTT
CAFGLAGVGTDTQYF
>NA|TRBJ2-1|TRBD2|TRBV2
TGTGCCAGCAGTGATGTTCGACTAGCGGGGACCAATGAGCAGTTCTTC
CASSDVRLAGTNEQFF
>NA|TRBJ2-1|TRBD2|TRBV14
TGTGCCAGCACCGGGTCAGCGGGAGTTAATGAGCAGTTCTTC
CASTGSAGVNEQFF
>few|TRBJ1-1|NA|TRBV18
TGTGCCAGCTCACAACTCGACAGGAACACTGAAGCTTTCTTT
CASSQLDRNTEAFF
>NA|TRBJ2-7|NA|TRBV6-5
TGTGCCAGCAGCCAAGGGCAGGGCTACGAGCAGTACTTC
CASSQGQGYEQYF
>few|TRBJ2-6|TRBD2|TRBV4-3
TGCGCCAGCAGCCGCCTAGCGGGGGGATATGGGGCCAACGTCCTGACTTTC
CASSRLAGGYGANVLTF
>NA|TRBJ2-1|TRBD2|TRBV6-1
TGTGCCAGCAGTGATAGCGGGAGGGCCTATGAGCAGTTCTTC
CASSDSGRAYEQFF
>NA|TRBJ2-7|TRBD1|TRBV19
TGTGCCAGTAGTCTCTCCCAAAGGGACAGGGGCTACGAGCAGTACTTC
CASSLSQRDRGYEQYF
>NA|TRBJ2-7|TRBD1|TRBV7-8
TGTGCCAGCAGCTTAACCCCGACAGGGTTGTTCTACGAGCAGTACTTC
CASSLTPTGLFYEQYF
>once|TRBJ1-1|NA|TRBV30
TGTGCCTGGAGCCACGGCAGCGCCACTGAAGCTTTCTTT
CAWSHGSATEAFF
>NA|TRBJ2-3|TRBD2|TRBV30
TGTGCCTGGAGTACCAACCTAGCGGGATCAGATACGCAGTATTTT
CAWSTNLAGSDTQYF
>NA|TRBJ1-2|TRBD1|TRBV27
TGTGCCAGCAAGCGGCTAGGAGGGGGCGCAAACTATGGCTACACCTTC
CASKRLGGGANYGYTF
>NA|TRBJ2-3|NA|TRBV30
NA
CAWRSGGRSIF
>NA|TRBJ1-6|NA|TRBV6-1
TGTGCCAGCAGTGAAACTAGGTGGTCACCCCTCCACTTT
CASSETRWSPLHF
>NA|TRBJ2-7|TRBD2|TRBV7-2
TGTGCCAGCAGCTCCACTAGCGGGGGGTCCTACGAGCAGTACTTC
CASSSTSGGSYEQYF
>NA|TRBJ2-7|NA|TRBV6-6
TGTGCCAGCAAATCGGGGGTCTTTGAGGACTACGAGCAGTACTTC
CASKSGVFEDYEQYF
>NA|TRBJ1-1|NA|TRBV7-8
TGTGCCAGCAGCTTAAAAACCGGGACTGAAGCTTTCTTT
CASSLKTGTEAFF
>NA|TRBJ2-1|TRBD2|TRBV9
TGTGCCAGCAGCGTAGTTGGGACTAGCGGGGGCCACAATGAGCAGTTCTTC
CASSVVGTSGGHNEQFF
>NA|TRBJ2-1|TRBD2|TRBV19
TGTGCCATCCAAGCGGGAGGACTCTACAATGAGCAGTTCTTC
CAIQAGGLYNEQFF
>NA|TRBJ2-7|TRBD2|TRBV10-3
TGTGCCATGACTAGCGGGAGGGATCGAGCTAAATACGAGCAGTACTTC
CAMTSGRDRAKYEQYF
>NA|TRBJ2-2|TRBD1|TRBV9
TGTGCCAGCAGAGACAGGGACACCGGGGAGCTGTTTTTT
CASRDRDTGELFF
>NA|TRBJ2-5|NA|TRBV5-1
TGCGCCAGCAGCTTGGATCCCTCGCAAGCGGGGACCCAGTACTTC
CASSLDPSQAGTQYF
>NA|TRBJ2-1|NA|TRBV5-1
TGCGCCAGCAGCTTGGCCGGCGGGAACGAGCAGTTCTTC
CASSLAGGNEQFF
>once|TRBJ2-1|TRBD1|TRBV7-2
TGTGCCAGCAGCTTAGTGGGACAGGGTCACTACAATGAGCAGTTCTTC
CASSLVGQGHYNEQFF
>once|TRBJ1-1|NA|TRBV19
TGTGCCAGTAGTAGCGGCAGAGAAGCTTTCTTT
CASSSGREAFF
>NA|TRBJ2-1|TRBD2|TRBV7-3
TGTGCCAGCAGCCCGTTTTCACTAGCGGGAGGGCCCTATGAGCAGTTCTTC
CASSPFSLAGGPYEQFF
>NA|TRBJ2-7|TRBD1|TRBV23-1
TGCGCCAGCAGTCCGCCCGCCGGGACAGCAACCTACGAGCAGTACTTC
CASSPPAGTATYEQYF
>NA|TRBJ2-3|NA|TRBV25-1
TGTGCCAGCAGTTTTCCGGGACTCAACACAGATACGCAGTATTTT
CASSFPGLNTDTQYF
>NA|TRBJ2-7|NA|TRBV11-2
TGTGCCAGCAGCTACACAACCTCCTACGAGCAGTACTTC
CASSYTTSYEQYF
>NA|TRBJ2-7|TRBD2|TRBV5-5
TGTGCCAGCAGCTTGGCCCAGCGGGGGGGCTACGAGCAGTACTTC
CASSLAQRGGYEQYF
>NA|TRBJ1-5|TRBD1|TRBV27
TGTGCCAGCAGTTTATCACAGGGGGCCAATCAGCCCCAGCATTTT
CASSLSQGANQPQHF
>NA|TRBJ2-7|TRBD2|TRBV18
TGTGCCAGCTCACCCCTTCCGGGGGGGGTCTCCTACGAGCAGTACTTC
CASSPLPGGVSYEQYF
>few|TRBJ1-5|TRBD1|TRBV4-2
TGTGCCAGCAGCCAGGCCGACAGGGTTGCCAATCAGCCCCAGCATTTT
CASSQADRVANQPQHF
>NA|TRBJ1-5|NA|TRBV28
TGTGCCAGCAGTCCCATCTGGACGGAGTGGCGGGGCAATCAGCCCCAGCATTTT
CASSPIWTEWRGNQPQHF
>NA|TRBJ1-2|NA|TRBV7-9
TGTTCCAGCAGCTTACATCCAGGAAACTATGGCTACACCTTC
CSSSLHPGNYGYTF
>few|TRBJ2-1|TRBD2|TRBV10-3
TGTGCCATCAGTGAGAGCGGGAGGAACAATGAGCAGTTCTTC
CAISESGRNNEQFF
>NA|TRBJ1-5|TRBD1|TRBV2
TGTGCCAGCAGTTCAGGACAGGCATATAGCAATCAGCCCCAGCATTTT
CASSSGQAYSNQPQHF
>NA|TRBJ2-7|TRBD1|TRBV18
TGTGCCAGCTCACCCGGACAGGGGATGGGCGAGCAGTACTTC
CASSPGQGMGEQYF
>few|TRBJ1-1|TRBD1|TRBV30
TGTGCCTGGAATCGACAGGGGAGAACTGAAGCTTTCTTT
CAWNRQGRTEAFF